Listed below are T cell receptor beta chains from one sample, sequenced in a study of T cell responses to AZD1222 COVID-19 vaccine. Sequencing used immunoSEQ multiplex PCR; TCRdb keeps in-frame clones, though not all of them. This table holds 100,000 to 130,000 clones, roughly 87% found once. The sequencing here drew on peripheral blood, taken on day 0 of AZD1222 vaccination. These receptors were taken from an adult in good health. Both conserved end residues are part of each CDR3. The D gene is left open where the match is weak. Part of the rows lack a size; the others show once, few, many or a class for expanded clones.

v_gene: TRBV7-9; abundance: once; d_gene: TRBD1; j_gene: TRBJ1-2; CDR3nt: TGTGCCAGCAGCTCCTCAGGACAGGACTATGGCTACACCTTC; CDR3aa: CASSSSGQDYGYTF
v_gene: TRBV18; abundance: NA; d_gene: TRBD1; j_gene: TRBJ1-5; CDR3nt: TGTGCCAGCTCACGGACAGGGATCGATCAGCCCCAGCATTTT; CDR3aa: CASSRTGIDQPQHF
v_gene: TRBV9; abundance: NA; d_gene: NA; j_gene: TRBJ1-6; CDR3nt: TGTGCCAGCAGCGAGACCCTTTCGACACCCCTCCACTTT; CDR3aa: CASSETLSTPLHF
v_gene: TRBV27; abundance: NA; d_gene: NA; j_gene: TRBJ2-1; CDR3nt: TGTGCCAGCAGTCCTTGGACGGGCCCGGGGATCAATGAGCAGTTCTTC; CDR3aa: CASSPWTGPGINEQFF
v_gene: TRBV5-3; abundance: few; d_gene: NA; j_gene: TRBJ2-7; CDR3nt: TGTGCCAGAAGCTTGAACGCTTCCTACGAGCAGTACTTC; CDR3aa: CARSLNASYEQYF
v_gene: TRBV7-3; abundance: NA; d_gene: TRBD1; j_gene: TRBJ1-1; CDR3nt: TGTGCCAGCAGCCCCGGACAGGGGGACACTGAAGCTTTCTTT; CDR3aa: CASSPGQGDTEAFF
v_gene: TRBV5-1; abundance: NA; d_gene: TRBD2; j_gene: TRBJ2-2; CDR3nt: TGCGCCAGCAGCTTGGGACTAGCGCGCGGGGAGCTGTTTTTT; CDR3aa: CASSLGLARGELFF
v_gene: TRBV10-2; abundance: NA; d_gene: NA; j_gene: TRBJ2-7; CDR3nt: TGCGCCAGCAGTGAGTCCTCCTACGAGCAGTACTTC; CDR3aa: CASSESSYEQYF
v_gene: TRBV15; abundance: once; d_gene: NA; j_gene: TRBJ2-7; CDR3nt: TGTGCCACCAGCACAGAAGTTGCCGAGCAGTACTTC; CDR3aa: CATSTEVAEQYF
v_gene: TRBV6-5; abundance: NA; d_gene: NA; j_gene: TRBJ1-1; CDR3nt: TGTGCCAGCACCCAAGGGACGGTTGAAGCTTTCTTT; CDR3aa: CASTQGTVEAFF
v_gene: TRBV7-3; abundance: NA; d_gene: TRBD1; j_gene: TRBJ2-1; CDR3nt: TGTGCCAGCAGCTTAACAGGGGACAGAGGATATGAGCAGTTCTTC; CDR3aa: CASSLTGDRGYEQFF
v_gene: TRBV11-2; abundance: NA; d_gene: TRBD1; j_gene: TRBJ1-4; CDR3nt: TGTGCCAGCAGCTTGGGACCAGGGGGTGAAAAACTGTTTTTT; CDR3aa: CASSLGPGGEKLFF
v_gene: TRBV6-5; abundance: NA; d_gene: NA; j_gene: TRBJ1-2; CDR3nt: TGTGCCAGCAGTTACACCTCTAACTATGGCTACACCTTC; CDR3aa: CASSYTSNYGYTF
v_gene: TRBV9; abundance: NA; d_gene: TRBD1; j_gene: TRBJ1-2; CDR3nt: TGTGCCAGCAGCGCCACGTTACAGGGGGCGCTGGACTATGGCTACACCTTC; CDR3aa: CASSATLQGALDYGYTF
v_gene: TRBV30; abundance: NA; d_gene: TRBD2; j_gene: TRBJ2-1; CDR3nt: TGTGCCTGGACCCGGAGCGGGGGTTACAATGAGCAGTTCTTC; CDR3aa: CAWTRSGGYNEQFF
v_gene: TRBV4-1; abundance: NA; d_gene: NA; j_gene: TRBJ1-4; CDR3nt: TGCGCCAGCAGCCGGGGGGCAACTAATGAAAAACTGTTTTTT; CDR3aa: CASSRGATNEKLFF
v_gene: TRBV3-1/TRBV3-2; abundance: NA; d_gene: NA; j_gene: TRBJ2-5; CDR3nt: TGTGCCAGCAGCCAAGATAGGGCATGGGAGACCCAGTACTTC; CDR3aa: CASSQDRAWETQYF
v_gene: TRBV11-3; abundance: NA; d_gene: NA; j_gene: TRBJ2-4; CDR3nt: TGTGCCAGCAGCTTAGGGGATGGTGAAAACATTCAGTACTTC; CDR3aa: CASSLGDGENIQYF
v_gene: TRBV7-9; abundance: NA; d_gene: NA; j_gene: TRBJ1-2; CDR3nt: TGTGCCAGCAGCTTAAGACCTTATGGCTACACCTTC; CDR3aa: CASSLRPYGYTF
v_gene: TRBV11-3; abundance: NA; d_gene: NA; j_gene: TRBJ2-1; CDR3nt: TGTGCCAGCAGCTTTGGCGGTAGCTCCTACAATGAGCAGTTCTTC; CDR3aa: CASSFGGSSYNEQFF
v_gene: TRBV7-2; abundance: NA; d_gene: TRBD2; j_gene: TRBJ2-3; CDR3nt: TGTGCCAGCAGCTTAGGCCGTCTAGCGGGGTCGGCAGATACGCAGTATTTT; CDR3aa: CASSLGRLAGSADTQYF
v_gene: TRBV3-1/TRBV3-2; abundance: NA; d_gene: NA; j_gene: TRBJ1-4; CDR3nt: TGTGCCAGCAGCCAAGATGTGGGGGTTCGTGCAACTAATGAAAAACTGTTTTTT; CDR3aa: CASSQDVGVRATNEKLFF
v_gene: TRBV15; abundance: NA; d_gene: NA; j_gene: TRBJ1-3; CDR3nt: TGTGCCACCAGCAGGGAGACCCGAAACACCATATATTTT; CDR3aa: CATSRETRNTIYF
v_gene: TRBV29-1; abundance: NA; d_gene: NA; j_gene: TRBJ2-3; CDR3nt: TGCAGCGTTCAGGACTCTTTCACAGATACGCAGTATTTT; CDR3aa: CSVQDSFTDTQYF
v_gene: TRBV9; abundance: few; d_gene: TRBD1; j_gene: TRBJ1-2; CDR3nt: TGTGCCAGCAGGGGCCATGCGGGACAGGGGTCGGGCGGCTACACCTTC; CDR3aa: CASRGHAGQGSGGYTF
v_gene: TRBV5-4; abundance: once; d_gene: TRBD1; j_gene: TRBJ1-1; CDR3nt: TGTGCCAGCAGCCCTGGACAGGGAAGGCAAATGAACACTGAAGCTTTCTTT; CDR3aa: CASSPGQGRQMNTEAFF
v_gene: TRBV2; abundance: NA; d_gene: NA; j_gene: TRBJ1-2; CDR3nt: TGTGCCAGCAGTGAAACAGTAACCATTGGCTACACCTTC; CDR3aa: CASSETVTIGYTF
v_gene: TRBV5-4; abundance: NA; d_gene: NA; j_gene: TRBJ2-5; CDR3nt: TGTGCCAGCAGCCCCACCGAGGCGGGCACCAACCAAGAGACCCAGTACTTC; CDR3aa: CASSPTEAGTNQETQYF
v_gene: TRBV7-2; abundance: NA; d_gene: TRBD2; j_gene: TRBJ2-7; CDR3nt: TGTGCCAGCAGCTCTCTAGCGGGGGGGGGCGGAGAGCAGTACTTC; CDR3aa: CASSSLAGGGGEQYF
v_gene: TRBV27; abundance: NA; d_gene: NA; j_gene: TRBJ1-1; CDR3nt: TGTGCCAGCAGTATAGGGTCCGCTGAAGCTTTCTTT; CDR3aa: CASSIGSAEAFF
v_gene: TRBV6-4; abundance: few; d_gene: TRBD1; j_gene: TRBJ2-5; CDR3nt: TGTGCCAGCAGTGAGGGGACAGGGTCCGAGACCCAGTACTTC; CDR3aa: CASSEGTGSETQYF
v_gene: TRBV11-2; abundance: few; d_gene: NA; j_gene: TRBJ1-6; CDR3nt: TGTGCCAGCAGCTTAGAAGCGGGGGGAAGCGCCTATAATTCACCCCTCCACTTT; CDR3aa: CASSLEAGGSAYNSPLHF
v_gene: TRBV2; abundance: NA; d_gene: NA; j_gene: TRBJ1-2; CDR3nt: TGTGCCAGCACATTCGTACGGAACTATGGCTACACCTTC; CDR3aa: CASTFVRNYGYTF
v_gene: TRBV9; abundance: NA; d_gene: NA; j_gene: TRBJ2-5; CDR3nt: TGTGCCAGCAGCGACAAGGACTTTCAAGAGACCCAGTACTTC; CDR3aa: CASSDKDFQETQYF
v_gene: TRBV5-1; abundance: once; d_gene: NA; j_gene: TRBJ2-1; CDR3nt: TGCGCCAGCAGCCCGGAGGCTGGAGGTTCCTACAATGAGCAGTTCTTC; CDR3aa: CASSPEAGGSYNEQFF
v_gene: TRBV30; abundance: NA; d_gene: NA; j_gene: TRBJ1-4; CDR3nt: TGTGCCTGGAGTGTACAGGGAGCTCTTGAAAAACTGTTTTTT; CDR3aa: CAWSVQGALEKLFF
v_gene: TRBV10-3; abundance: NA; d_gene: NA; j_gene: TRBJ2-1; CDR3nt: TGTGCCATCAGAATCGCCGCTGGCGGACAACACCTAAGCTCCTACAATGAGCAGTTCTTC; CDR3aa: CAIRIAAGGQHLSSYNEQFF
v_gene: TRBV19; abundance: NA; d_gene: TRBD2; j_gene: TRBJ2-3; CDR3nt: TGTGCCAGTAAGGGGACTCGGGTAGCGGGGGGGAGGAGCACAGATACGCAGTATTTT; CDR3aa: CASKGTRVAGGRSTDTQYF
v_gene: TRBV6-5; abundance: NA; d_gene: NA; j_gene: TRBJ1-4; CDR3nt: TGTGCCAGCAACGGGCAGAGTAATGAAAAACTGTTTTTT; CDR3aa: CASNGQSNEKLFF
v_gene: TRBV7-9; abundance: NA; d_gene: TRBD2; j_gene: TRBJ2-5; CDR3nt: TGTGCCAGCAGCTTAGAAGCGGGGGGAAAAGAGACCCAGTACTTC; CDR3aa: CASSLEAGGKETQYF
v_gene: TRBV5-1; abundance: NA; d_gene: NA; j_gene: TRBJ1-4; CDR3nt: TGCGCCAGCAGCTCAACACAGGGAACGGAACTGTTTTTT; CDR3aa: CASSSTQGTELFF
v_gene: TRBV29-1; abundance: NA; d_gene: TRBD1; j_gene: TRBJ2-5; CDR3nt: TGCAGCGTTAATAACCTGCTCCGGGACAGGGAGACCCAGTACTTC; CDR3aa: CSVNNLLRDRETQYF
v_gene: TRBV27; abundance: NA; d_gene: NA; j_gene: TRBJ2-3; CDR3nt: TGTGCCAGCAGTTTCCAAGGGGTGGGCACAGATACGCAGTATTTT; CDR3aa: CASSFQGVGTDTQYF
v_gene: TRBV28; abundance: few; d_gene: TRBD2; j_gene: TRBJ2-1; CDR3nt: TGTGCCAGCAGGGGGCCCGGGACTAGCAATGAGCAGTTCTTC; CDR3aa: CASRGPGTSNEQFF
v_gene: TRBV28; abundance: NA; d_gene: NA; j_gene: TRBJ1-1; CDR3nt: TGTGCCAGCAGTTTATCGGGGAAGAGCACTGAAGCTTTCTTT; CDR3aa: CASSLSGKSTEAFF
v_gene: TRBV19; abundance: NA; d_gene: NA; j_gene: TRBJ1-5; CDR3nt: TGTGCCAGTAGCGGACAGTTAATTAGCAATCAGCCCCAGCATTTT; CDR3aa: CASSGQLISNQPQHF
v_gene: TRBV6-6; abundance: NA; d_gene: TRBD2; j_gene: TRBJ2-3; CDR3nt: TGTGCCAGCAGTCTTGTCCCGGGACTAGTTTGGGAGAGAACAGATACGCAGTATTTT; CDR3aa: CASSLVPGLVWERTDTQYF
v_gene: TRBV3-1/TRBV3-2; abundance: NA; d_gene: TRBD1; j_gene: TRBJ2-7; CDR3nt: TGTGCCAGCAGCCGGTTGGGGCAGGGGGACTACGAGCAGTACTTC; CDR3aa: CASSRLGQGDYEQYF
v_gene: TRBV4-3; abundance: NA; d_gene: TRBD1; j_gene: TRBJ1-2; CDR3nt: TGCGCCAGCAGCCGTGGGCAGGGGGCGTATGGCTACACCTTC; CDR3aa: CASSRGQGAYGYTF
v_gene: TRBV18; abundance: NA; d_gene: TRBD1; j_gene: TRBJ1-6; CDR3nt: TGTGCCAGCTCACAGACAGGGAAGTTCTCCTATAATTCACCCCTCCACTTT; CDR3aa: CASSQTGKFSYNSPLHF
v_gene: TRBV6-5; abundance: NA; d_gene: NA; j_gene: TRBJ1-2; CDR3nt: TGTGCCAGCAGTCCCCAGGGCATTGGCTACACCTTC; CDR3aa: CASSPQGIGYTF
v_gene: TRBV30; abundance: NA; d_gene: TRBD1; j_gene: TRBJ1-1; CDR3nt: TGTGCCTGGATCCGGTGGACAGGGTCGAACACTGAAGCTTTCTTT; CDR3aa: CAWIRWTGSNTEAFF
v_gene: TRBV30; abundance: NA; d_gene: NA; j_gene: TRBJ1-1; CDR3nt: TGTGCCTGGAGGGGGGGGGTAAGGACTGAAGCTTTCTTT; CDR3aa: CAWRGGVRTEAFF
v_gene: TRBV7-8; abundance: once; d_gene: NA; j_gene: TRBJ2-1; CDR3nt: TGTGCCAGCAGCTCCCTCGGCTACAATGAGCAGTTCTTC; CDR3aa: CASSSLGYNEQFF
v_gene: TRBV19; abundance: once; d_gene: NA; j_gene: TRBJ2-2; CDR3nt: TGTGCCAGTAGTACCGACAGGATGAGAGGTCACACCGGGGAGCTGTTTTTT; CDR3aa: CASSTDRMRGHTGELFF